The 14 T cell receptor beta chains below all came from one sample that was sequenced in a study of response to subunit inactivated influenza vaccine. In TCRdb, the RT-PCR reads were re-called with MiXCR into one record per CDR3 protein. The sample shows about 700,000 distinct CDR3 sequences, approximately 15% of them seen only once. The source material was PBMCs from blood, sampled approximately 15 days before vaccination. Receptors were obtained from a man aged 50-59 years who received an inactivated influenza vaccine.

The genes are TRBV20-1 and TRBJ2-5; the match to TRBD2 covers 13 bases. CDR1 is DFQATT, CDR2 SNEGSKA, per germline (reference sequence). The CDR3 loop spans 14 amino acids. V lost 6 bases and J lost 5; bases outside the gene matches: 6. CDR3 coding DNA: TGCAGTGCCAGTACTAGCGGGGGGGCCGAGACCCAGTACTTC. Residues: CSASTSGGAETQYF.

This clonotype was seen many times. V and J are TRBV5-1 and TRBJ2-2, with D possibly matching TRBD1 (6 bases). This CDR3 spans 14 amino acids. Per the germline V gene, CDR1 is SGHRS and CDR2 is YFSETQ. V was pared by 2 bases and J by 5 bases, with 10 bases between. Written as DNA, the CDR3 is TGCGCCAGCAGCTTACCAGGGGAAACCGGGGAGCTGTTTTTT. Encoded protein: CASSLPGETGELFF.

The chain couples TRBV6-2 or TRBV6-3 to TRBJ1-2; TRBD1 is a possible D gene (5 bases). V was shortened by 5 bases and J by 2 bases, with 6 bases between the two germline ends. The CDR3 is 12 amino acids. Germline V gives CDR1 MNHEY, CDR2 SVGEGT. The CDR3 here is CASSEGNYGYTF. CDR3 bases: TGTGCCAGCAGTGAGGGGAACTATGGCTACACCTTC.

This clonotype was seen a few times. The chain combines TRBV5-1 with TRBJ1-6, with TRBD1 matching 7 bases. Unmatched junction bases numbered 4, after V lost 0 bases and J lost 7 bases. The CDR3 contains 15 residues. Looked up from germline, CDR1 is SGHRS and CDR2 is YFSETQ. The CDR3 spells CASSLDRGGNSPLHF. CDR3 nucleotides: TGCGCCAGCAGCTTGGACAGGGGTGGGAATTCACCCCTCCACTTT.

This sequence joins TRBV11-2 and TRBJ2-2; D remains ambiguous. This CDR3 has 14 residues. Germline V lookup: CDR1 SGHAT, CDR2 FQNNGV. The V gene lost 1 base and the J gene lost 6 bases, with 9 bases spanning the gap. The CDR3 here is CASSLGQRSGELFF. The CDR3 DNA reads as TGTGCCAGCAGCTTAGGGCAACGTTCCGGGGAGCTGTTTTTT. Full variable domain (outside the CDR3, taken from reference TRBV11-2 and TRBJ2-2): EAGVAQSPRYKIIEKRQSVAFWCNPISGHATLYWYQQILGQGPKLLIQFQNNGVVDDSQLPKDRFSAERLKGVDSTLKIQPAKLEDSAVYLCASSLGQRSGELFFGEGSRLTVL.

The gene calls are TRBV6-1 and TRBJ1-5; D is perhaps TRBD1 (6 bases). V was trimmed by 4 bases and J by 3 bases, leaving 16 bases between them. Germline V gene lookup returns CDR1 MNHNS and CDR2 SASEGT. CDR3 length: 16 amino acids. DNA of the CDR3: TGTGCCAGCAGTGGTGGCAGGGGCTCCAACAATCAGCCCCAGCATTTT. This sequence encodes CASSGGRGSNNQPQHF.

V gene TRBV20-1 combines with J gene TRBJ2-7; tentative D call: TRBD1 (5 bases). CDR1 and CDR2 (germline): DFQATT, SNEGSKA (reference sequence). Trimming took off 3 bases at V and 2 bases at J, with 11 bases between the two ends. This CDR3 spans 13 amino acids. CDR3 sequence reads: CSARDIGTYEQYF. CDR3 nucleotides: TGCAGTGCTAGGGACATAGGAACCTACGAGCAGTACTTC.

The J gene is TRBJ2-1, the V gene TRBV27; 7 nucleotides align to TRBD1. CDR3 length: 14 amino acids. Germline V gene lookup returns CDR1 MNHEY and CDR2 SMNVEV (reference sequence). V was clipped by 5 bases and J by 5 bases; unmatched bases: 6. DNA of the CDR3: TGTGCCAGCAGTACTACAGGGGCGAACAATGAGCAGTTCTTC. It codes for CASSTTGANNEQFF.

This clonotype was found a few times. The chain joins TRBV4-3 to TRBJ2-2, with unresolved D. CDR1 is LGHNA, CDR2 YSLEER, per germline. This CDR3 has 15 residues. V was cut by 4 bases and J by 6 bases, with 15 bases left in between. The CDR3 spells CASSPSQTHSGELFF. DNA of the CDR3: TGCGCCAGCAGCCCATCGCAGACCCATTCCGGGGAGCTGTTTTTT.

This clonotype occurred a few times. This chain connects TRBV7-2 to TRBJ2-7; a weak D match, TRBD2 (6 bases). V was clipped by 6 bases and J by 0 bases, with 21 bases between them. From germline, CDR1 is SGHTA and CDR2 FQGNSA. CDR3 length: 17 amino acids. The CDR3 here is CASSYSGGWRDSYEQYF. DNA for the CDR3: TGTGCCAGCAGTTACTCTGGGGGATGGCGGGACTCCTACGAGCAGTACTTC.

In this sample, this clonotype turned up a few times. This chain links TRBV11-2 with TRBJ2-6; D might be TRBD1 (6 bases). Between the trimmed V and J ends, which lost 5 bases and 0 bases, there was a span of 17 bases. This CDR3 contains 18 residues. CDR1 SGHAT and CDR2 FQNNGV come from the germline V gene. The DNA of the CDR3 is TGTGCCAGCAGCCCCCGAGAAGGACAGAGCTCTGGGGCCAACGTCCTGACTTTC. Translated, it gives CASSPREGQSSGANVLTF.

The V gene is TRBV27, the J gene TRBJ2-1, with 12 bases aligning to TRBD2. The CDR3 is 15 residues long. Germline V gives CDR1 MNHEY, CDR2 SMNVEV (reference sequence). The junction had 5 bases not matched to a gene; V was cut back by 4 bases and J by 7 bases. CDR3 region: CASSSSGRAVNEQFF. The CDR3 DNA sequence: TGTGCCAGCAGTTCTAGCGGGAGGGCCGTTAATGAGCAGTTCTTC.

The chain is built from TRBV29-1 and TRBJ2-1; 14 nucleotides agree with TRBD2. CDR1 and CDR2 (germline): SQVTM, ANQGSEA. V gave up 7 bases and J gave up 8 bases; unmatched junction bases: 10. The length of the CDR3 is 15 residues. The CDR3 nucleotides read TGCAGCGCAACAACGGGGACTAGCGGGAGTTATGAGCAGTTCTTC. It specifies CSATTGTSGSYEQFF.

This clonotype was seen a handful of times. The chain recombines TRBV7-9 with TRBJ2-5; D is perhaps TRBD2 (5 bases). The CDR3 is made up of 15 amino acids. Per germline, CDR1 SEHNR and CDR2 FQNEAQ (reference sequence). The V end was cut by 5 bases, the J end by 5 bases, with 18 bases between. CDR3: CASSNNIEGWETQYF. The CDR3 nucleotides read TGTGCCAGCAGCAATAACATTGAGGGCTGGGAGACCCAGTACTTC.